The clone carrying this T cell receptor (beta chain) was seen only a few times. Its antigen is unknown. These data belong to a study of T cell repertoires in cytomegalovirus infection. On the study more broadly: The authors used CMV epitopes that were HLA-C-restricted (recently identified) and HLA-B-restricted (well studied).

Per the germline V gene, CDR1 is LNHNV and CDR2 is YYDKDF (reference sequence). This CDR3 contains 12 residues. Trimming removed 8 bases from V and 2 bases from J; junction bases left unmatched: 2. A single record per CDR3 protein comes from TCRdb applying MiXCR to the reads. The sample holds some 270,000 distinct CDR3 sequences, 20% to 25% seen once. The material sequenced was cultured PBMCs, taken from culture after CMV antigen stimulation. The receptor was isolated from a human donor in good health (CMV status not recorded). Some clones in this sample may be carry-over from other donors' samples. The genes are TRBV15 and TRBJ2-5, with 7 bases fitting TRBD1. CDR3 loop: CATAGGQETQYF. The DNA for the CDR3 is TGTGCCACCGCAGGGGGACAAGAGACCCAGTACTTC.